Below, 10 T cell receptor beta chains from the same sample are listed, as sequenced in a study of T cell changes during pregnancy in multiple sclerosis. Data came from immunoSEQ multiplex PCR; TCRdb stores just in-frame clones and leaves some out. The sample holds about 68,000 clones, 91% seen once. Source: peripheral blood, taken in the second trimester of pregnancy. The receptors were gathered from a female donor with multiple sclerosis, enrolled in a pregnancy study.

This rearrangement joins TRBV10-3 to TRBJ1-2; 7 bases fit TRBD1. CDR1 is ENHRY, CDR2 SYGVKD, per germline. V lost 3 bases and J lost 4; bases outside the gene matches: 2. This CDR3 contains 13 residues. CDR3 loop: CAISERTGYGYTF. The CDR3 region has the DNA TGTGCCATCAGTGAACGGACAGGCTATGGCTACACCTTC.

V is TRBV7-8 and J is TRBJ1-2; D call uncertain. This CDR3 has 12 residues. Germline V lookup: CDR1 SGHVS, CDR2 FQNEAQ. V lost 5 bases to trimming and J lost 8 bases, with 12 bases between them. As DNA, the CDR3 is TGTGCCAGCAGCGTGGACTTAGTCGGCTACACCTTC. Its protein product is CASSVDLVGYTF.

The chain uses TRBV5-8 and TRBJ2-7; no clear D gene. The CDR3 is 13 amino acids. Germline V gives CDR1 SGHTS, CDR2 YDEGEE. V shed 4 bases and J shed 3 bases, with 11 bases lying between them. The CDR3: CASSHRHHYEQYF. The CDR3 coding sequence is TGTGCCAGCAGCCATAGACACCACTACGAGCAGTACTTC.

The chain is built from TRBV7-9 and TRBJ2-7; 7 bases fit TRBD1. The CDR3 loop spans 15 amino acids. Germline V gene data show CDR1 as SEHNR and CDR2 as FQNEAQ (reference sequence). V lost 1 base, J lost 7 bases, and 10 bases stayed unmatched. CDR3 residues: CASSLEDDGTAEQYF. In DNA, the CDR3 is TGTGCCAGCAGCTTAGAAGATGACGGGACAGCTGAGCAGTACTTC.

The chain has TRBV11-1 and TRBJ2-7; a possible D gene is TRBD1 (6 bases). V dropped 5 bases and J dropped 0 bases, with 14 bases sitting between them. The germline CDR1 and CDR2 sequences are SGHAT and FQDESV (reference sequence). The CDR3 consists of 15 residues. CDR3 sequence reads: CASSPGTQSSYEQYF. The CDR3 bases are TGTGCCAGCAGCCCCGGGACACAGAGCTCCTACGAGCAGTACTTC. The full variable domain, rest sourced from reference TRBV11-1 and TRBJ2-7, is EAEVAQSPRYKITEKSQAVAFWCDPISGHATLYWYRQILGQGPELLVQFQDESVVDDSQLPKDRFSAERLKGVDSTLKIQPAELGDSAMYLCASSPGTQSSYEQYFGPGTRLTVT.

The chain is built from TRBV19 and TRBJ2-2, with TRBD1 matching over 7 bases. V shed 7 bases and J 4 bases; nucleotides not matched to a gene: 3. This CDR3 contains 13 residues. Germline lookup yields CDR1 LNHDA and CDR2 SQIVND (reference sequence). The CDR3 spells CASNPGGTGELFF. Written as DNA, the CDR3 is TGTGCCAGTAACCCAGGGGGCACCGGGGAGCTGTTTTTT.

The chain is built from TRBV29-1 and TRBJ1-3; D call uncertain. The CDR3 runs 12 residues. Trimming removed 7 bases from V and 7 bases from J, with 14 bases in between. CDR1 is SQVTM and CDR2 is ANQGSEA in the germline V gene. The CDR3 loop is CSARAEGNTIYF. CDR3 DNA sequence: TGCAGCGCTCGGGCAGAGGGCAACACCATATATTTT.

V gene TRBV2 combines with J gene TRBJ1-6; TRBD1 matches 9 bases. Per germline, CDR1 SNHLY and CDR2 FYNNEI. After removal of 6 bases from V and 9 bases from J, the junction contained 9 bases not matched to a gene. This CDR3 comprises 15 residues. The CDR3 sequence: CASRRVGQGSSPLHF. Here the CDR3 DNA reads TGTGCCAGCAGGAGGGTTGGACAGGGGAGTTCACCCCTCCACTTT.

The chain links TRBV10-3 to TRBJ2-2; 8 bases align to TRBD1. Germline V gives CDR1 ENHRY, CDR2 SYGVKD. Trimming removed 8 bases from V and 3 bases from J; junction bases left unmatched: 5. CDR3 length: 14 amino acids. The CDR3 region is CAIGQDRDTGELFF. CDR3 DNA: TGTGCCATCGGGCAGGACAGGGACACCGGGGAGCTGTTTTTT.

V and J are TRBV4-1 and TRBJ2-2; TRBD2 matches 7 bases. CDR3 length: 16 residues. V lost 1 base to trimming and J lost 3 bases; unmatched junction nucleotides: 5. Germline CDR1 MGHRA, CDR2 YSYEKL. CDR3 loop: CASSQAGRGDTGELFF. DNA of the CDR3: TGCGCCAGCAGCCAAGCAGGGAGGGGTGACACCGGGGAGCTGTTTTTT.